This T cell receptor beta chain emerged from a study of identical twins. The V gene's germline CDR1 is LNHNV and CDR2 YYDKDF (reference sequence). V shed 5 bases and J shed 3 bases, with 5 bases lying between them. CDR3 length equals 12 residues. TCRdb independently ran MiXCR on the 5' RACE reads; one entry per CDR3 protein. The data show 1.5 million to 2 million distinct CDR3 sequences, with around 29% seen just once and 0.27% held by the top ten. This chain links TRBV15 with TRBJ1-5; D unresolved. The receptor comes from a newborn girl in good health. The sequenced material came from cord blood. CDR3 sequence (DNA): TGTGCCACCAGCCAGAACAATCAGCCCCAGCATTTT. It codes for CATSQNNQPQHF.